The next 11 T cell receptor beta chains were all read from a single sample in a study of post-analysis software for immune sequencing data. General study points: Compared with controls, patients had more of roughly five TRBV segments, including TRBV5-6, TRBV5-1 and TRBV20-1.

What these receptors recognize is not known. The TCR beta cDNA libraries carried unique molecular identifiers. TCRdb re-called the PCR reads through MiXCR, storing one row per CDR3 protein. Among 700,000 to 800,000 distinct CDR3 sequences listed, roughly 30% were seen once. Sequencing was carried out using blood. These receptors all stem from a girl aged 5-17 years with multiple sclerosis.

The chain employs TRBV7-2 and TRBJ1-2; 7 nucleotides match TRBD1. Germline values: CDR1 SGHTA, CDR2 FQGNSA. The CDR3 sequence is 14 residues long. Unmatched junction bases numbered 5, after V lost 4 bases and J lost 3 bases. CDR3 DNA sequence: TGTGCCAGCAGCTCCCCAGGGGGGGACTATGGCTACACCTTC. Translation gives CASSSPGGDYGYTF.

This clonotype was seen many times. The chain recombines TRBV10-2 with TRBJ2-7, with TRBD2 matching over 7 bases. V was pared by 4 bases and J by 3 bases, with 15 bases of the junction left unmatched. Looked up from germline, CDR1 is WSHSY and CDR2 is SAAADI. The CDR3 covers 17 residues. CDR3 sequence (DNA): TGCGCCAGCAGTGGGCCGTTGGAACTAGCGAGCTACTACGAGCAGTACTTC. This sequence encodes CASSGPLELASYYEQYF.

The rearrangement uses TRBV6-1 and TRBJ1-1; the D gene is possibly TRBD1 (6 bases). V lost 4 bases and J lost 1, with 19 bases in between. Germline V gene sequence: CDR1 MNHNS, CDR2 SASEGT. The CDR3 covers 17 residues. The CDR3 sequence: CASSVLQGVVRNTEAFF. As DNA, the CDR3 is TGTGCCAGCAGTGTGTTACAGGGCGTTGTCCGGAACACTGAAGCTTTCTTT.

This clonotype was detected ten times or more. Written as DNA, the CDR3 is TGTGCCAGCAGTTACGCCGCCGGTACAGATACGCAGTATTTT. Protein sequence: CASSYAAGTDTQYF. The V call is TRBV6-2 or TRBV6-3, the J call TRBJ2-3; no definite D call. This CDR3 has 14 amino acids. V lost 2 bases to trimming and J lost 3 bases, with 9 bases between them. Germline loops: CDR1 MNHEY, CDR2 SVGEGT.

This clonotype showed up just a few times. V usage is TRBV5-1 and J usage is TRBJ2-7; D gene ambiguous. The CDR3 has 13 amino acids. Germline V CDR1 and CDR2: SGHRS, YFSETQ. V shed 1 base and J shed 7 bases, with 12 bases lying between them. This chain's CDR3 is CASSLKPRIEQYF. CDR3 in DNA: TGCGCCAGCAGCTTGAAACCTCGGATTGAGCAGTACTTC.

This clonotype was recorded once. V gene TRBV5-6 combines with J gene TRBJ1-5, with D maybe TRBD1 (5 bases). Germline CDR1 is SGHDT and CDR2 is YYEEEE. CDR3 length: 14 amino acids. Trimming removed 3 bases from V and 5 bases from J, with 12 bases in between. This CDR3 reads CASSCGGNYQPQHF. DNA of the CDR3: TGTGCCAGCAGCTGCGGGGGGAACTATCAGCCCCAGCATTTT.

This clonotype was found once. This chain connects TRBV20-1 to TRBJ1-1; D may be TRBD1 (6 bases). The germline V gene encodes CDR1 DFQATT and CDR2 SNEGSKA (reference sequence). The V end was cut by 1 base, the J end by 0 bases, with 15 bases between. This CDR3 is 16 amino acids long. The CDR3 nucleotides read TGCAGTGCTAGAGTCGCCAGGGACATCATGAACACTGAAGCTTTCTTT. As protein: CSARVARDIMNTEAFF.

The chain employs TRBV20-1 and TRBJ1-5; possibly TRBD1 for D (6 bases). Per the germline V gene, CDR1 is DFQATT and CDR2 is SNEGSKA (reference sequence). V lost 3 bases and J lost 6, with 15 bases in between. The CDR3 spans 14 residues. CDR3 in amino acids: CSASQGRSLQPQHF. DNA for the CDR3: TGCAGTGCTAGCCAGGGGAGATCACTTCAGCCCCAGCATTTT.

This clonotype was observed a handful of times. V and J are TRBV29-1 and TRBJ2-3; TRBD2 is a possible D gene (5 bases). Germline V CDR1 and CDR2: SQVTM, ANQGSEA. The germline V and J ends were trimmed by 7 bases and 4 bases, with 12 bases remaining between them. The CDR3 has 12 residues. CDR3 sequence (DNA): TGCAGCGCTGGGCGAGGGCCAGATACGCAGTATTTT. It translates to CSAGRGPDTQYF.

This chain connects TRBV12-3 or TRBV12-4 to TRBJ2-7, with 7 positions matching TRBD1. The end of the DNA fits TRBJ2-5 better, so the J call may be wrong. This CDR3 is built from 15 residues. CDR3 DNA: TGTGCCAGCAGTTTTTCCGGGACAGAGGGAAAGACCCAGTACTTC. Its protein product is CASSFSGTEGKTQYF.

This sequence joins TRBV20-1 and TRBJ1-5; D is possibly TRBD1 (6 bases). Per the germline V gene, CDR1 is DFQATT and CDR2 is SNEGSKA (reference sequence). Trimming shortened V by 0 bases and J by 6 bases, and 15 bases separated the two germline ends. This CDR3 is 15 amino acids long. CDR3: CSARDPQGPGQPQHF. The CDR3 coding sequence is TGCAGTGCTAGAGATCCCCAGGGGCCAGGTCAGCCCCAGCATTTT.